The clone carrying this TCR beta chain came up many times. Because the CDR3's place on the DNA is in doubt, the DNA is left out and the CDR3 is given as listed by TCRdb. Original analysis: TCR counts had a median of about 99,000 per sample and spanned roughly 23,224 to 700,000. TCRdb fed the RACE reads into MiXCR, producing one record per CDR3 protein. These V and J calls originate from TCRdb's pipeline instead of the authors' own analysis. The sample consists of fewer than 40,000 distinct CDR3 sequences, less than 6% of them appearing once. The CDR3 length equals 15 residues, ends included. Germline V gene lookup returns CDR1 MNHEY and CDR2 SVGAGI. This record comes from a study of human T cells and chemical hapten exposure. Time point defined: healthy volunteer bleed at 6 weeks. RNA extraction used unfractionated whole blood as the source of total RNA.

Material: whole blood. The receptor's source is a human donor in good health. Some clones in this sample may be carry-over from other donors' samples. The V gene is TRBV6-5, the J gene TRBJ1-1; the D segment call TRBD1 is taken from the table without a DNA check. The CDR3 protein is CASSSSGRLNTEAFF.